This TCR beta chain was sequenced for a study of identical twins. This clonotype showed up just a few times. A much larger clone is a single base away; this may be a read error. From the 5' RACE reads, TCRdb called clonotypes with MiXCR, one entry per CDR3 protein. Of 300,000 to 400,000 distinct CDR3 sequences detected, approximately 8.8% appear once; the ten largest clones hold around 8.6%. The sequenced sample consisted of naive T cells sorted from blood. The sequence came from a woman between 50 and 59 years old in good health.

For the CDR3, the DNA is TGTGCCAGCACCCCCATAGCGGGAGGGGAGACCCAGTACTTC. This codes for CASTPIAGGETQYF. This chain uses TRBV6-6 with TRBJ2-5, with TRBD2 matching 11 bases. The junction had 6 bases not matched to a gene; V was cut back by 7 bases and J by 5 bases. CDR3 length equals 14 residues. Germline CDR1 is MNHNY and CDR2 is SVGAGI (reference sequence).